This is a list of T cell receptor beta chains from one sample in a study of beta chain features in type 1 diabetes. Measured with immunoSEQ multiplex PCR; TCRdb has only the in-frame clones, and not every one. Altogether some 500,000 clones are present, around 10% being singletons, with the ten largest covering approximately 0.05%. The material sequenced was naive CD4+ T cells from blood. Receptor source: a woman aged 18 to 35 in good health. Both conserved end residues are part of each CDR3. D genes are given only for firm matches. Clone size is shown for a subset of rows, as once, few, many or a class of expanded clone.

cdr3_nt cdr3_aa clone_size v_call cdr3_length d_call j_call
TGTGCCAGCAGCTCGACTAGGAGCGCAGAGACCCAGTACTTC CASSSTRSAETQYF few TRBV13 14 - TRBJ2-5
TGTGCCAGCAGCTTCCCGGGACAGGGGGCAGCTGAGCAGTTCTTC CASSFPGQGAAEQFF - TRBV11-2 15 TRBD1 TRBJ2-1
TGTGCCAGCAGAACTTGGGGGCGCGGACATAATTCACCCCTCCACTTT CASRTWGRGHNSPLHF - TRBV25-1 16 - TRBJ1-6
TGTGCCAGCAGCGTGGCCGGGGCCAACGTCCTGACTTTC CASSVAGANVLTF - TRBV9 13 - TRBJ2-6
TGCAGCGACGACAGGGTCCGCGGCTACACCTTC CSDDRVRGYTF - TRBV29-1 11 TRBD1 TRBJ1-2
TGCGCCAGCAGTTTGCACAGGACAGATACGCAGTATTTT CASSLHRTDTQYF - TRBV5-1 13 - TRBJ2-3
TGTGCCAGCAGCGTAGCCGGCAGGGCTGACTATGGCTACACCTTC CASSVAGRADYGYTF few TRBV9 15 - TRBJ1-2
TGTGCCACCAGCAGCCCCAGCAGTGGGGTCCGCACAGATACGCAGTATTTT CATSSPSSGVRTDTQYF - TRBV15 17 - TRBJ2-3
TGTGCCAGCAGTGCCGCAGGGGGTCCACCCCTCCACTTT CASSAAGGPPLHF many TRBV25-1 13 TRBD1 TRBJ1-6
TGTGCCAGCAGCCCAAGCCGGGACACTTATGGCTACACCTTC CASSPSRDTYGYTF few TRBV5-4 14 - TRBJ1-2
TGTGCCAGCAGTGCTTCTAGCGGGCAATACAATGAGCAGTTCTTC CASSASSGQYNEQFF - TRBV2 15 TRBD2 TRBJ2-1
TGTGCCAGCAGCCGTCCCAGCCTTAACTATGGCTACACCTTC CASSRPSLNYGYTF - TRBV7-9 14 - TRBJ1-2
TGCAGTGCTAGAGTTCAAGAGACCCAGTACTTC CSARVQETQYF few TRBV20-1 11 - TRBJ2-5
TGTGCCAGCAGCCCGCGACAGGCCCAAACGTATGGGGCCAACGTCCTGACTTTC CASSPRQAQTYGANVLTF few TRBV9 18 - TRBJ2-6
TGCAGCGTTGGACAGGGGGCCTCCTACGAGCAGTACTTC CSVGQGASYEQYF few TRBV29-1 13 TRBD1 TRBJ2-7
TGTGCCAGCAGCTTAGCCCCGGGACTCAGGGGAGATACGCAGTATTTT CASSLAPGLRGDTQYF few TRBV7-2 16 - TRBJ2-3
TGTGCCAGCAGCGCCGAGACCTCCGTCAATGAGCAGTTCTTC CASSAETSVNEQFF few TRBV9 14 - TRBJ2-1
TGCGCCAGCAGCCAAGGAGGGTTTAACACTGAAGCTTTCTTT CASSQGGFNTEAFF - TRBV4-3 14 - TRBJ1-1
TGTGCCAGTAGCCCCGTCTTGGACAATGAGCAGTTCTTC CASSPVLDNEQFF few TRBV19 13 - TRBJ2-1
TGTGCCAGCTCCGGGACAGGGTGGCAGCCCCAGCATTTT CASSGTGWQPQHF once TRBV9 13 TRBD1 TRBJ1-5
TGTGTAGCCGGGGAGCTGTTTTTT CVAGELFF few TRBV7-9 8 - TRBJ2-2
TGTGCCAGCAGCTACATCTCTGGGGCCAACGTCCTGACTTTC CASSYISGANVLTF - TRBV7-2 14 - TRBJ2-6
TGCAGTGTTGATAGTAGAGGGTTCGAGACCCAGTACTTC CSVDSRGFETQYF - TRBV29-1 13 - TRBJ2-5
TGTGCCAGCAGCGTAAGCGGGAGGTATAATGAGCAGTTCTTC CASSVSGRYNEQFF - TRBV9 14 TRBD2 TRBJ2-1
TGTGCAGGAATCCGGGGGGCCGGGGAGACCCAGTACTTC CAGIRGAGETQYF - TRBV30 13 - TRBJ2-5
TGTGCCAGCAGCTTAGTGCGAGATACGCAGTATTTT CASSLVRDTQYF few TRBV7-2 12 - TRBJ2-3
TGTGCCAGCAGCCCTCGGGTGAGCGGAGAAGCCTACAATGAGCAGTTCTTC CASSPRVSGEAYNEQFF - TRBV9 17 - TRBJ2-1
TGTGCCAGCAGCTTAGGTCCGGAGACCCAGTACTTC CASSLGPETQYF - TRBV7-6 12 - TRBJ2-5
TGCAGCGTTGTAAGGATCCGCATGAACACTGAAGCTTTCTTT CSVVRIRMNTEAFF - TRBV29-1 14 - TRBJ1-1
TGCAGTGCCAGACTAGCGACCGAGCAGTACTTC CSARLATEQYF once TRBV20-1 11 TRBD2 TRBJ2-7
TGTGCCTGGAGTAGAAGGGGCTACTCCTACAATGAGCAGTTCTTC CAWSRRGYSYNEQFF - TRBV30 15 - TRBJ2-1
TGCGCCAGCAGCCAAGGCTCCCAAGGGGACTATGGCTACACCTTC CASSQGSQGDYGYTF - TRBV4-1 15 - TRBJ1-2
TGTGCCATCAGTAGACAGGGAGTGGACGAGCAGTACTTC CAISRQGVDEQYF - TRBV10-3 13 TRBD1 TRBJ2-7
TGCAGTGCTAGAGAAGACAGGGGAACATCCTTC CSAREDRGTSF few TRBV20-1 11 TRBD1 TRBJ1-2
TGTGCCAGCAGCTCCCTAGCGGGAGACACAGATACGCAGTATTTT CASSSLAGDTDTQYF - TRBV9 15 TRBD2 TRBJ2-3
TGCGCCAGCAGACTTGAGATCGACAGGGGGGTTAACTCACCCCTCCACTTT CASRLEIDRGVNSPLHF - TRBV4-1 17 TRBD1 TRBJ1-6